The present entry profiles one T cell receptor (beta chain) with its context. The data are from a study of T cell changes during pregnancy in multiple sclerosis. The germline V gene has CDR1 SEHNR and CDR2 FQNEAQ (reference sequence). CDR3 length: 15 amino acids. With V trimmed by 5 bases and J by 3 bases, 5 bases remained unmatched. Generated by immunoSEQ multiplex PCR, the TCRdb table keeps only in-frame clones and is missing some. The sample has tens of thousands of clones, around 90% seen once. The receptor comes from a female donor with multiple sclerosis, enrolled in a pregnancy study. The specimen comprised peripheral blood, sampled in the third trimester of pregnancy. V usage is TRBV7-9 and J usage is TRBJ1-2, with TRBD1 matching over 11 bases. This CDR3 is CASSLRTGGDYGYTF. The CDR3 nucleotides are TGTGCCAGCAGCCTTCGGACAGGGGGCGACTATGGCTACACCTTC.